This T cell receptor beta chain is from a study of T cells after yellow fever vaccination (dated by TCRdb to the late 2010s). Regarding the study in general: The SMART-Seq v4 Ultra Low Input RNA kit was used to prepare libraries from fractions with low cell numbers. Two healthy male donors made up the cohort, one aged 18 to 29 years and the other aged 30 to 39 years. Blood was drawn at multiple timepoints before and after primary and secondary immunization, with bulk PBMC replicates and cell subsets isolated. To follow T-cell clones before and after primary and booster YFV17D yellow fever vaccination, bulk TCR alpha and beta repertoires were sequenced over time.

CDR1 is given as SGHTA and CDR2 as FQGNSA, both from the germline V gene. The junction shows trimming of 1 base on V and 5 bases on J, plus 3 bases between the germline ends. The CDR3 runs 12 amino acids, cysteine and phenylalanine included. The sequence is cut down to CDR3 DNA, 36 bases in frame from base 1. The treatment or condition label, as the study defines it: live attenuated yellow fever vaccine strain. PBMCs were isolated from peripheral blood using a standard Ficoll-Paque protocol. CD4 and CD8 T-cell fractions were isolated with Dynabeads CD4 and CD8 positive selection kits. TriZol was used to extract RNA from bulk PBMCs, from CD4 and CD8 fractions, and from dextramer-positive and dextramer-negative fractions. This clonotype has only a few counts. The specificity of this receptor is unknown. No much larger clonotype is one base removed from it; base qualities were not supplied. TCR cDNA was synthesized by 5'RACE template switching, through which a universal primer site and unique molecular identifiers were introduced. cDNA synthesis was primed from both the TCR alpha and TCR beta constant segments. Library amplification involved two PCR steps, and the second step added sample barcodes and sequencing adapters. Libraries were sequenced on Illumina HiSeq 2500 (2x100 bp) or NovaSeq (2x150 bp). For the original study's pipeline: Demultiplexing of reads and collapsing into UMI consensus sequences were performed with MIGEC, and V(D)J alignment was carried out with MiXCR. Vaccine-responding clonotypes were defined with edgeR using replicate PBMC samples, requiring FDR below 0.01 and a log2 fold change above 5 up to day 15. Each bulk clonotype received a CD4 or CD8 identity based on whether the sequenced CD4 or CD8 repertoire contained that clonotype at higher abundance. In-frame beta chains were kept once TCRdb had trimmed the public reads at Q25 with fastp and called clones with MiXCR. Rows merge per CDR3 protein into single entries with the most common DNA and genes. The V and J calls and clone size are TCRdb's, not the authors'. The sample table lists more than 95,000 distinct CDR3 sequences, 7.4% of them with a count of one. Around 2.3% of the sample is taken by the ten largest.

Study-level results and caveats: A small share of clonotypes was detected in both CD4 and CD8 compartments, with the overlap likely arising from convergent recombination. The secondary T-cell response was weaker than the primary response but faster, peaking on day 5 instead of day 15. Because the study included only a couple of donors, the extent to which the findings can be generalized is limited. Computational filtering was needed because FACS-sorted repertoires could contain abundant contaminating clonotypes from the bulk population. Most clones expanded after primary vaccination (roughly 96% of CD4 and approximately 90% of CD8) were re-detected after the booster, suggesting that broad memory maintenance occurred.

The TCR was taken from a young man who received the YFV17D yellow fever vaccine. Recombination connected TRBV7-2 to TRBJ2-4, with the identity of the D gene unclear. The starting material was CD4+ T cells sorted from PBMCs, obtained more than 8 days after the first yellow fever vaccination. This receptor carries the CDR3 CASSLVENIQYF. The DNA sequence is TGTGCCAGCAGCTTAGTCGAAAACATTCAGTACTTC.